Listed here is a single T cell receptor (beta chain). Its target is unknown. Being one base from a much bigger clone, this may be a read error. Whole-study results and caveats: The larger cohort examined one V-J beta rearrangement, not whole repertoires. In terms of TCR gene usage, tumor memory CD4+ T cells clustered together with blood and lymph node memory CD4+ cells, as well as with lymph node naive CD4+ cells.

Naive CD4+ cells had CD25+ Tregs removed. One entry per CDR3 protein, called by TCRdb with MiXCR from the 5' RACE reads. The sample gives about 54,000 distinct CDR3 sequences, over 15% of which show up once; about 2.1% is in the top ten. The clonotype comes from a female donor with breast cancer. Input material: naive CD4+ T cells sorted from blood. Documented subset: naive CD4+ T cells, CD4+CD45RA+CD25-.

CDR3 nucleotide sequence: TGCAGCGTGGATTCCGGGACAGCATCCTACGAGCAGTACGTC. Its protein product is CSVDSGTASYEQYV. This chain uses TRBV29-1 with TRBJ2-7; TRBD1 matches 7 bases. This CDR3 region has 14 residues. Trimming removed 6 bases from V and 1 base from J; junction bases left unmatched: 9. The germline V gene encodes CDR1 SQVTM and CDR2 ANQGSEA.